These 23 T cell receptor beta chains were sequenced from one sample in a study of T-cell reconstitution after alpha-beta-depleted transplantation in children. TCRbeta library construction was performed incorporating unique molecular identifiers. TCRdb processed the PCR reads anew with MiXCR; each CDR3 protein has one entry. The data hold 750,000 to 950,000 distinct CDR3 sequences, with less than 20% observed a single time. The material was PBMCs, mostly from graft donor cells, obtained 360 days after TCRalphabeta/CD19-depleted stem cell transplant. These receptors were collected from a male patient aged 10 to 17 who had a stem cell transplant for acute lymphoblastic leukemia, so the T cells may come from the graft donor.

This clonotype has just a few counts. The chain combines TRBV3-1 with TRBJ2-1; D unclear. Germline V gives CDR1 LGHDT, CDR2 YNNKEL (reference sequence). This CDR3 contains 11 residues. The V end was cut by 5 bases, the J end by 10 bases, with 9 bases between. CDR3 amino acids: CASSAPFEQFF. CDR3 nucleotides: TGTGCCAGCAGCGCCCCTTTCGAGCAGTTCTTC.

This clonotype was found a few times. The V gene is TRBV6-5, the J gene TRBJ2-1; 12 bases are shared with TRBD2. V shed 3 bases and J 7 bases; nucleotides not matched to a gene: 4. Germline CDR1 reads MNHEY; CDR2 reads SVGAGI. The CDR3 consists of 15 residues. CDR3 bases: TGTGCCAGCAGTTATGGACTAGCGGGACGGAATGAGCAGTTCTTC. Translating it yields CASSYGLAGRNEQFF.

Written as DNA, the CDR3 is TGTGCCAGCGGGTTGACTAGCGGGAGTCGGAAGACCCAGTACTTC. Translation gives CASGLTSGSRKTQYF. The chain recombines TRBV7-3 with TRBJ2-5, with 12 bases lining up with TRBD2. V dropped 8 bases and J dropped 6; count of bases not matched to a gene: 10. The CDR3 runs to 15 residues. Germline V gives CDR1 SGHTA, CDR2 FQGTGA.

The CDR3 bases are TGCGCCAGCAGCTTGGTGGTCGGGACACCTTACAATGAGCAGTTCTTC. Translated: CASSLVVGTPYNEQFF. J is TRBJ2-1 and V is TRBV5-1; possible D gene TRBD1, 6 bases. V was cut by 0 bases and J by 4 bases, with 14 bases left in between. This CDR3 is 16 amino acids long. Germline V gene sequence: CDR1 SGHRS, CDR2 YFSETQ.

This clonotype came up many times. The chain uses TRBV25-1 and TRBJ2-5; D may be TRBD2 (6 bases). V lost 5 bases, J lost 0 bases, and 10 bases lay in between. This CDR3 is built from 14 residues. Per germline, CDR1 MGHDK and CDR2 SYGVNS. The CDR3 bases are TGTGCCAGCAGTAGTTGGGAGGACCAAGAGACCCAGTACTTC. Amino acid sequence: CASSSWEDQETQYF.

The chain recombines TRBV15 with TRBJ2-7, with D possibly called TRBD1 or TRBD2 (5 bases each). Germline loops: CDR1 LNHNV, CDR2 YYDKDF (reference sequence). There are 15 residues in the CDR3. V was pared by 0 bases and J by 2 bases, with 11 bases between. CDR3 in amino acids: CATSRDLGPTYEQYF. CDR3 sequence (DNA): TGTGCCACCAGCAGAGATCTGGGACCTACCTACGAGCAGTACTTC.

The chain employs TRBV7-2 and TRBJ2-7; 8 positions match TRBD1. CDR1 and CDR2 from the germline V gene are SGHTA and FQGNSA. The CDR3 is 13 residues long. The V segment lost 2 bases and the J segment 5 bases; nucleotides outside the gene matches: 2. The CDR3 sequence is CASSLTDRDEQYF. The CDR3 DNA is TGTGCCAGCAGCTTAACGGACAGGGACGAGCAGTACTTC.

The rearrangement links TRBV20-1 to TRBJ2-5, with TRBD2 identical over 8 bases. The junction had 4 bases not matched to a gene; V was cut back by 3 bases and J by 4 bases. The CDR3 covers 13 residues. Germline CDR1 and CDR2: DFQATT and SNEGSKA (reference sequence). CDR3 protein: CSARRLAGETQYF. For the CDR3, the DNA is TGCAGTGCTAGGCGCCTAGCGGGAGAGACCCAGTACTTC.

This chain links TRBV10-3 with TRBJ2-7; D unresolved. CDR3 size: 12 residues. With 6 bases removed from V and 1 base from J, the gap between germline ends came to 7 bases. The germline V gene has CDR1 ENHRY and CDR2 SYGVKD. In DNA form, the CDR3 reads TGTGCCATCAGCCAGGCTTCCTACGAGCAGTACTTC. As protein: CAISQASYEQYF.

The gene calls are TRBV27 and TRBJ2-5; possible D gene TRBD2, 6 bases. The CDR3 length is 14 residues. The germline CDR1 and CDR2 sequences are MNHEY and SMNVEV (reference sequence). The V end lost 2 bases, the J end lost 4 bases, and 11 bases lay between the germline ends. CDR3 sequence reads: CASSLSGYGETQYF. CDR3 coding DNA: TGTGCCAGCAGTTTAAGCGGGTACGGAGAGACCCAGTACTTC.

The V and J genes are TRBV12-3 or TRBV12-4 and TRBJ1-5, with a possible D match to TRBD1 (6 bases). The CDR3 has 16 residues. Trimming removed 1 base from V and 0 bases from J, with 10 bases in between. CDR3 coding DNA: TGTGCCAGCAGTTTAGAATGGGGGGCTAGCAATCAGCCCCAGCATTTT. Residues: CASSLEWGASNQPQHF.

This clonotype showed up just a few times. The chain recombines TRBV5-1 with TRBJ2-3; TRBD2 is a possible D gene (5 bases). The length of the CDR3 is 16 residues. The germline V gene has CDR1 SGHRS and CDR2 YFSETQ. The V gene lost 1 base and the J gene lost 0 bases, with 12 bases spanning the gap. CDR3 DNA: TGCGCCAGCAGCTTGCTCCGGGAATGGAGCACAGATACGCAGTATTTT. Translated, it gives CASSLLREWSTDTQYF.

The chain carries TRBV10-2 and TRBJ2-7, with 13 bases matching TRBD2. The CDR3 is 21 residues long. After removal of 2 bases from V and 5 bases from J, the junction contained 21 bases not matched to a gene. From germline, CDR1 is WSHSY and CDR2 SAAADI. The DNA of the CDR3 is TGCGCCAGCAGTGAGCCCGTACGACTAGCGGGAGGCTTTGCAGCGCCCCACGAGCAGTACTTC. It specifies CASSEPVRLAGGFAAPHEQYF.

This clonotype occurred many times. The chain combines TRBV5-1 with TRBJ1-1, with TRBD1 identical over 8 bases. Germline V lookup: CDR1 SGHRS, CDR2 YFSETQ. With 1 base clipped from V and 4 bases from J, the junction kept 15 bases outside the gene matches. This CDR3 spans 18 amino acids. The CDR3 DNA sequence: TGCGCCAGCAGCTTGCCTCCACTTCACAGGGACAGGAGCACTGAAGCTTTCTTT. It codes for CASSLPPLHRDRSTEAFF.

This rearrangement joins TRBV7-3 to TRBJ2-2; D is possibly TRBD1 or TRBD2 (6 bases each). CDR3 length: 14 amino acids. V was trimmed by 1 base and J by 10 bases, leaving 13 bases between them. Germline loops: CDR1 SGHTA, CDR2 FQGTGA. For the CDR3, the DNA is TGTGCCAGCAGCTTAAGTTTGGGGGGACAGGAGCTGTTTTTT. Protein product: CASSLSLGGQELFF.

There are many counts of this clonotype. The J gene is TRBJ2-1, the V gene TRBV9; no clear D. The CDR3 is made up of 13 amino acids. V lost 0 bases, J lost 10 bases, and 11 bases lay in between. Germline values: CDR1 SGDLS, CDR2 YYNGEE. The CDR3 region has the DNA TGTGCCAGCAGCGTAGTACAAGCGCGAGAGCAGTTCTTC. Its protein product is CASSVVQAREQFF.

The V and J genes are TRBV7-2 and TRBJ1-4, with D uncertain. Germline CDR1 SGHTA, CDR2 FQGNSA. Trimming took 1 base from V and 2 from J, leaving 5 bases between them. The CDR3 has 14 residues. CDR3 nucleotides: TGTGCCAGCAGCTTAGGGATCACTAATGAAAAACTGTTTTTT. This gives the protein CASSLGITNEKLFF.

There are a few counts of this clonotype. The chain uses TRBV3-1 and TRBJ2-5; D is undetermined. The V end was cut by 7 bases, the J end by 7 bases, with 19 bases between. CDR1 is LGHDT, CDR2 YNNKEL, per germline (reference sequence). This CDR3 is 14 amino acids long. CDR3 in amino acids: CASTLESYLGTQYF. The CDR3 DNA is TGTGCCAGCACCCTGGAATCTTATCTGGGGACCCAGTACTTC.

The CDR3, as DNA: TGTGCCAGCAGCTTATATCGCGGGAGCAACTACAATGAGCAGTTCTTC. This codes for CASSLYRGSNYNEQFF. The chain employs TRBV11-2 and TRBJ2-1; 7 nucleotides agree with TRBD2. V lost 2 bases to trimming and J lost 3 bases; unmatched junction nucleotides: 7. The CDR3 loop spans 16 amino acids. Germline V CDR1 and CDR2: SGHAT, FQNNGV.

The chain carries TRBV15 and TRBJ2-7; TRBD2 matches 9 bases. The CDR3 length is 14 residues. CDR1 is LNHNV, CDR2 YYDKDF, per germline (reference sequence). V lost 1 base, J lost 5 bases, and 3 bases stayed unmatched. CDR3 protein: CATSRASGKNEQYF. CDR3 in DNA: TGTGCCACCAGCAGAGCTAGCGGGAAAAACGAGCAGTACTTC.

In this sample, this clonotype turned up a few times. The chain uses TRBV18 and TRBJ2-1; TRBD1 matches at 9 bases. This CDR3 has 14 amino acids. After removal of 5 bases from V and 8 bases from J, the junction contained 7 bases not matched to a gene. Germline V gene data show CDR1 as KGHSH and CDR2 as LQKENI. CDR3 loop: CASSRGQGRDEQFF. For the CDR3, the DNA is TGTGCCAGCTCAAGGGGACAGGGAAGGGATGAGCAGTTCTTC.

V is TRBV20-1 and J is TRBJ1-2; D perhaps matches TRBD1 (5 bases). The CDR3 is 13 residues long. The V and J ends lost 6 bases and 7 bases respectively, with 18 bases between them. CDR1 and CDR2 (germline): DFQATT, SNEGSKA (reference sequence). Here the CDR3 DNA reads TGCAGTGCCAGACCGGCGGGGCACGGTGGCTACACCTTC. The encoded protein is CSARPAGHGGYTF.

DNA of the CDR3: TGCAGTGGTGGGAGGCCGAACACCGGGGAGCTGTTTTTT. This translates into CSGGRPNTGELFF. The V call is TRBV20-1, the J call TRBJ2-2, with D tentatively TRBD2 (6 bases). Germline CDR1 is DFQATT and CDR2 is SNEGSKA (reference sequence). This CDR3 region has 13 residues. V gave up 7 bases and J gave up 0 bases, with 9 bases separating them.